Reported below is one T cell receptor beta chain. Both 60 Vbeta primers and 13 Jbeta primers went into the PCR. Clones were sequenced by immunoSEQ multiplex PCR, and TCRdb holds only the in-frame ones, with some missing. The data show some 77,000 clones, roughly three quarters seen once. The sample comes from a study of cytomegalovirus exposure and HLA in healthy donors. Study as a whole: The Caucasian-associated ancestry cluster held over 65% of around 380 genotyped donors.

Deletions cut 4 bases from V and 0 bases from J, with 13 bases between. This CDR3 is 15 amino acids long. Germline values: CDR1 SGHNT, CDR2 YYREEE (reference sequence). This clonotype originated in a woman between 50 and 59 years old in good health and CMV-seropositive. Sequencing input: PBMCs. This chain joins TRBV5-4 and TRBJ1-1; no reliable D call. The CDR3 DNA reads TGTGCCAGCAGCGTACCGGTTGGTGTGAACACTGAAGCTTTCTTT. Protein product: CASSVPVGVNTEAFF.